This T cell receptor (beta chain) originates from a study of cytomegalovirus exposure and HLA in healthy donors (dated by TCRdb to the late 2010s). Background for the entire study: An earlier analysis of some 620 of the donors reported 250 to 350 Gb of sequence data and 117 million unique TCR beta sequences obtained from around 170 million T cells. Roughly 320 gigabases of sequencing data and around 88 million unique TCR sequences made up an early release that covered approximately 650 HLA-typed donors. Among the approximately 430 genotyped donors, around 81% belonged to the genetic ancestry cluster associated with self-reported Caucasian donors. The study aimed to test whether cataloging public T cell receptors could reveal signatures of past pathogen exposure. The study used immunosequencing to profile the T cell repertoires of several hundred subjects and linked those repertoires to cytomegalovirus serostatus. Along with the roughly 670-subject first cohort, a separate validation cohort of over a hundred different subjects was used. High-throughput TCR immunosequencing, statistical association of individual TCRs with disease status, and machine learning were combined to predict cytomegalovirus infection status. A later analysis re-analyzed previously published TCR beta repertoires from roughly 600 donors and added high-resolution HLA genotyping to study TCR occurrence patterns. In the later analysis, no new phenotypic data were used to find candidate immune exposures; instead, reliance was placed on TCR beta sequences and their occurrence across donors. To decide whether each TCR beta V gene segment behaved as functional or pseudogenic, an earlier analysis of some 570 of the donors relied on high-throughput TCR beta sequencing. Donor age, sex, ethnicity and CMV serostatus were compiled together with the repertoire data. Genome-wide SNP genotypes for about 65% of the 666 donors were used in a later genetic analysis, which treated that subset as a discovery cohort. Every repertoire in the discovery cohort had been generated on one and the same sequencing platform. Class I and class II HLA loci were covered by the typing at four-digit resolution. Typing coverage varied by locus: roughly 620-640 donors for A, B, C, DRB1 and DQB1; 522 for DQA1; over 600 for DPA1; roughly 450 for DPB1. Because of strong linkage in the cohort, roughly five DR-DQ haplotypes were treated as single units for association and clustering. Among approximately 370 genotyped donors of the cohort, an average of about 220,000 unique TCR beta nucleotide sequences was sequenced per donor, of which roughly 18% were non-productive. The research as a whole found: In this cohort, only TCR beta chains were sequenced, and detectable features were limited by the absence of alpha or paired-chain data. At a false discovery rate of 0.05, a later analysis linked around 17,000 TCR beta sequences to specific HLA alleles. Most TCR sequences were observed very rarely across donors, whereas some public TCRs were present in many individuals. CMV serostatus was the only immune exposure information available for the cohort. Several of the top co-occurrence clusters appeared to be linked to parvovirus B19, influenza, CMV and Epstein-Barr virus, according to a later analysis. In a later analysis, TCR association rates were found to vary across HLA loci, with the most associated TCRs seen for DRB1 alleles and the fewest for HLA-C alleles. According to the authors, the approach could potentially be generalized to other disease states and immunological phenotypes. Roughly uniform sequencing depth across donors was assumed in presence/absence analyses, although this assumption may not hold. A further reported finding was that TCR beta sequences accurately predicted the HLA-A and HLA-B alleles for most subjects in the first cohort. A group of highly shared sequence variants was considered likely to be a technical artifact of the sequencing pipeline. The classifier was reported to diagnose cytomegalovirus status with high specificity and sensitivity in both the original and validation cohorts. Assigning TCR associations to individual alleles was difficult when HLA alleles, especially DR and DQ, strongly co-occurred. Most CMV-associated TCR beta chains appeared to be HLA-restricted in a later analysis, and the HLA associations seemed to be driven largely by CMV exposure. The study listed 164 TCR beta chains as associated with cytomegalovirus. Approximately 18 rarely observed V segments, including chromosome 9 orphons, were excluded from the earlier analysis of just under 600 of the donors because counts were too low. Because HLA typing was missing for some donors at each locus, association tests included only the typed subset. In a later analysis, HLA-associated TCR beta chains showed more clonal expansion and lower generation probabilities than non-associated chains that were equally common. Linkage disequilibrium might explain the correlated functional status among segregating V segments, but an unknown experimental factor could not be ruled out. Compared with the roughly 700-donor mean, donors in an Asian-associated ancestry cluster had fewer N-insertions in productive TCRs, according to a later genetic analysis. An earlier analysis of approximately 500 of the donors showed that most TCR beta V segments appeared in productive rearrangements either about 87% or about 30% of the time, which broadly matched IMGT annotations. A few of the identified cytomegalovirus-associated TCR beta chains were confirmed in vitro to be specific for cytomegalovirus antigens. Some IMGT-functional V segments, including TRBV6-2 and TRBV6-3, could not be told apart with the 87-base-pair reads, so those segments were excluded. A later genetic analysis associated a missense DCLRE1C variant with V-gene and J-gene trimming of TCR beta chains, and an independent cohort replicated the association.

The CDR3 sequence holds 11 residues, the cysteine and phenylalanine included. Of the read, only the CDR3 DNA is kept; its 33 bases are in frame from base 1. Looking up the germline V gene (reference sequence) yields CDR1 DFQATT and CDR2 SNEGSKA. Deletion took 3 bases off V and 6 bases off J, with a span of 6 bases between the germline ends. Only one count was recorded for this clone. This receptor's antigen is unknown. Base qualities are not recorded, but no much larger clone differs from it by a single base. In total, fewer than 750 healthy bone marrow donors made up the cohort. At the time of sampling, every cohort member was nominally healthy, though immune exposures that went unrecorded were likely present. The donor tested CMV seronegative, placing the donor among the roughly 400 seronegative members of the cohort. A peripheral blood sample was collected from each donor, and TCR beta sequencing was performed on peripheral blood mononuclear cells. The Qiagen DNeasy Blood Extraction Kit was used to extract genomic DNA from the blood cell samples.

Library method: the immunoSEQ multiplex PCR assay. A mixture of 60 forward primers for TCR Vbeta segments and 13 reverse primers for TCR Jbeta segments was used in the multiplex PCR. The CDR3 region of rearranged TCR beta genes was amplified from genomic DNA by a multiplex PCR assay. Amplified TCR beta libraries were sequenced as 87-base-pair reads on the Illumina HiSeq System. The original pipeline was this. A later analysis tallied roughly 80 million unique TCR beta chains across the approximately 670 repertoires, and about 12 million of those chains were shared by two or more donors. A nearest-neighbor algorithm error-corrected the raw reads and collapsed the reads into unique sequences, merging closely related sequences to remove PCR and sequencing errors. To assign V, D and J gene segments, CDR3 sequences were aligned to IMGT reference sequences. For a sequence to be retained, at least a six-nucleotide match to both a V gene segment and a J gene segment was required. Rearrangements were classified as productive when the CDR3 lacked stop codons and remained in frame with V and J, and all other rearrangements were classified as non-productive. CDR3 was defined according to IMGT convention as the region running from the second conserved V-encoded cysteine to the conserved J-encoded phenylalanine. The earlier analysis of 500 to 650 of the donors excluded any sequence lacking an unambiguous match to a single V gene segment. An earlier analysis of almost 600 of the donors classified V segments as functional when productive rearrangements were above 56.7% and as segregating when the standard deviation between donors was above 5%. A statistical classification framework was developed to diagnose cytomegalovirus status using the catalog of TCR beta chain sequences. A later analysis assigned V and J genes by comparing TCR nucleotide sequences with IMGT/GENE-DB human TR gene sequences. In a later analysis, CDR3 sequences and most-parsimonious VDJ recombination scenarios were assigned using the TCRdist pipeline. In a later analysis, each TCR beta chain was defined by its CDR3 amino acid sequence together with its V-gene family, and reads without a unique V-gene family were excluded. In a later analysis, 550 to 650 highly shared, low-generation-probability nucleotide sequences were removed to address suspected cross-contamination and a sequencing artifact. A later analysis calculated a clonal expansion index for each public chain from normalized within-repertoire ranks of inferred template counts. Generation probabilities in a later analysis came from a VDJ recombination model fitted to out-of-frame rearrangements, and those results were checked against IGoR. A later analysis scored TCR-TCR, TCR-HLA and TCR-CMV co-occurrence with hypergeometric tests, applying a repertoire-size bias correction to TCR pairs. To estimate false discovery rates, a later analysis permuted the HLA or CMV assignments 20 times. A later analysis grouped co-occurring TCRs with DBSCAN, adding TCRdist sequence similarity when clustering within HLA-allele-positive subsets. Repertoires with fewer than 30,000 or more than 120,000 public chains were left out of co-occurrence clustering, as were five repertoires with anomalous nucleotide sharing. In its TCRdb copy, this immuneACCESS table keeps in-frame sequences only and misses some clones. Where compared with another copy, unresolved V genes explain less than half of these, and the others have no known cause. V and J calls and clone size are those listed in that table; D and trimming were worked out from the DNA. The sample table contains about 110,000 clones; only one count was recorded for about two thirds of them. Roughly 3% of the sample lies in the top ten.

The source is a female donor in good health and CMV-seronegative. The chain uses TRBV20-1 and TRBJ2-1; there is no confident call for the D gene. The sequencing input was PBMCs. The DNA is as follows: TGCAGTGCTAGGACTGCCAATGAGCAGTTCTTC. Its coded protein is CSARTANEQFF.